The present T cell receptor (beta chain) was sequenced within a study of T cells in Graves' hyperthyroidism and ophthalmopathy. Study observations and caveats: Stable hyperthyroidism was separated from ophthalmopathy by a model based on 13 V-J features.

CDR3 length equals 13 residues. The V gene's germline CDR1 is DFQATT and CDR2 SNEGSKA (reference sequence). V lost 4 bases to trimming and J lost 6 bases, with 13 bases between them. Template material for amplifying TCR beta CDR3 regions consisted of RNA transcripts. HTBI primers were the set used in a first-round RT-PCR of the TCR CDR3. From the multiplex PCR reads, TCRdb called clonotypes with MiXCR, one entry per CDR3 protein. The data contain fewer than 750,000 distinct CDR3 sequences, roughly 50% of them singletons. Ten or more counts support this clonotype. Its antigen remains unknown. Absence of ophthalmopathy progression within 18 months defined stable Graves' hyperthyroidism. Exclusion of a patient resulted from uncontrolled infection, other autoimmune disease, pregnancy or lactation.

V and J are TRBV20-1 and TRBJ1-5; possible D gene TRBD1, 6 bases. The clonotype was recovered from a woman aged 18-29 years with Graves' hyperthyroidism. Source material: peripheral blood or thyroid tissue (not recorded which). The CDR3 nucleotides are TGCAGTGCTAACCGACAGGTCGGTCAGCCCCAGCATTTT. As protein: CSANRQVGQPQHF.